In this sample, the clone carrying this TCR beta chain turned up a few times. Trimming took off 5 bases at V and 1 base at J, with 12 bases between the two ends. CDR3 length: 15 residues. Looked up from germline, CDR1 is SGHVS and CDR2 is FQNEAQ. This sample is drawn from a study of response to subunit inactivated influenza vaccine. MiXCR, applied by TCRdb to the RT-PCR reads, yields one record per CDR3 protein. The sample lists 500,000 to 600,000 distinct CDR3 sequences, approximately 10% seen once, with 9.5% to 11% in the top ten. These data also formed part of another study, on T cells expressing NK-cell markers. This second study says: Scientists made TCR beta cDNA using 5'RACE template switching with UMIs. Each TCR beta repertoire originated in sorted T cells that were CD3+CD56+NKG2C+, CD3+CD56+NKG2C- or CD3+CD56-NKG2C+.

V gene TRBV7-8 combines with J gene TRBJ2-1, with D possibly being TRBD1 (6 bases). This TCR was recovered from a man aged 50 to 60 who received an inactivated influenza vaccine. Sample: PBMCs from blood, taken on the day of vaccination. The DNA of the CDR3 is TGTGCCAGCAGCGCGTTGGACAGATCCTACAATGAGCAGTTCTTC. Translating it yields CASSALDRSYNEQFF.